This entry describes one T cell receptor (beta chain). Assay used: immunoSEQ multiplex PCR; TCRdb lists only in-frame clones, some missing. The sample lists 75,000 to 85,000 clones, 80% to 95% seen once, with approximately 0.33% in the top ten. The CDR3 has 15 amino acids. Germline loops: CDR1 SGHTA, CDR2 FQGNSA. V lost 4 bases, J lost 4 bases, and 5 bases stayed unmatched. The entry originates in a study of Tregs in tolerant kidney transplant recipients. J is TRBJ2-2 and V is TRBV7-2, with 8 bases identical to TRBD1. The sequences come from Tregs from blood, collected before the transplant. This TCR came from a human donor who received a combined kidney and bone marrow transplant. The CDR3 reads CASSWTGTLTGELFF. CDR3 sequence (DNA): TGTGCCAGCAGCTGGACAGGGACACTCACCGGGGAGCTGTTTTTT.